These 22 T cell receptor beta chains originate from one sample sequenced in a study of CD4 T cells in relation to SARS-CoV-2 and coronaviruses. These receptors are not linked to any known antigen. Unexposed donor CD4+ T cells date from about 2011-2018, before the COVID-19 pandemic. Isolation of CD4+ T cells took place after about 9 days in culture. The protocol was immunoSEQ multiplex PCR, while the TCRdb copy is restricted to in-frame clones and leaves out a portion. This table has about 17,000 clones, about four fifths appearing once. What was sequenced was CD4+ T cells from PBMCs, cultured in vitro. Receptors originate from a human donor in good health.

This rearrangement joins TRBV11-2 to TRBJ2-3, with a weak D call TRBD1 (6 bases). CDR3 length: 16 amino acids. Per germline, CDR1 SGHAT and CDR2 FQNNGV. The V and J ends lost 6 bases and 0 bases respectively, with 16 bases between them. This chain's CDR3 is CASRGTGIRSTDTQYF. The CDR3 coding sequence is TGTGCCAGCAGGGGAACAGGGATTAGGAGCACAGATACGCAGTATTTT.

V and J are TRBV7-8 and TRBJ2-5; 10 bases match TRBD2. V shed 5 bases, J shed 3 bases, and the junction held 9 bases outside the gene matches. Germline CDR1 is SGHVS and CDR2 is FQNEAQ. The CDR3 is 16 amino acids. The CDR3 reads CASSPLGLAVKETQYF. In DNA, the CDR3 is TGTGCCAGCAGCCCGCTAGGACTAGCGGTTAAAGAGACCCAGTACTTC. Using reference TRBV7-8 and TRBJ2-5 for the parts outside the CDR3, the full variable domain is GAGVSQSPRYKVAKRGQDVALRCDPISGHVSLFWYQQALGQGPEFLTYFQNEAQLDKSGLPSDRFFAERPEGSVSTLKIQRTQQEDSAVYLCASSPLGLAVKETQYFGPGTRLLVL.

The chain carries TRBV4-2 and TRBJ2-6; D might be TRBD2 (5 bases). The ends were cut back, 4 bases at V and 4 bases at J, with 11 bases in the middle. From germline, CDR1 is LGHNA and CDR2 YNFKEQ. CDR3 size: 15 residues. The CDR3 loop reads CASSPAGGGANVLTF. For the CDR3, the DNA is TGTGCCAGCAGCCCCGCGGGCGGCGGGGCCAACGTCCTGACTTTC.

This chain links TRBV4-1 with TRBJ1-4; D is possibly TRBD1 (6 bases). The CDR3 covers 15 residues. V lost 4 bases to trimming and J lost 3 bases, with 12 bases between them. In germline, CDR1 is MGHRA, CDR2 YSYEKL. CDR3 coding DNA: TGCGCCAGCAGCCGCACCGGGACACCTAATGAAAAACTGTTTTTT. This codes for CASSRTGTPNEKLFF.

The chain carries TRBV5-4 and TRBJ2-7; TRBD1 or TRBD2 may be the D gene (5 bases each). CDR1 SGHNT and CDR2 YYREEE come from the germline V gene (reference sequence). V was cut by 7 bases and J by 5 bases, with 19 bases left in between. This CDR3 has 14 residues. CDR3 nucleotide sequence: TGTGCCAGCCTTCCGCCAGGGAGTAGCGACGAGCAGTACTTC. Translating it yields CASLPPGSSDEQYF.

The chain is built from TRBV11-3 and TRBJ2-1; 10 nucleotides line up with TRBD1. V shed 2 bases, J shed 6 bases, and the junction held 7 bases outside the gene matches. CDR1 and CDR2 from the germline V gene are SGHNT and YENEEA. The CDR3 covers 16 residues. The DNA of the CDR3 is TGTGCCAGCAGCTTATATGGGACAGGGGTTCTCAATGAGCAGTTCTTC. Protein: CASSLYGTGVLNEQFF.

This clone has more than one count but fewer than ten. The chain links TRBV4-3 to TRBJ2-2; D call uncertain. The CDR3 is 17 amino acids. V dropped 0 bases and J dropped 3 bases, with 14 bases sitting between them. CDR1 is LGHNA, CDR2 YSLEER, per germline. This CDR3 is CASSQERHQGYTGELFF. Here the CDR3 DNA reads TGCGCCAGCAGCCAAGAACGGCACCAAGGGTACACCGGGGAGCTGTTTTTT.

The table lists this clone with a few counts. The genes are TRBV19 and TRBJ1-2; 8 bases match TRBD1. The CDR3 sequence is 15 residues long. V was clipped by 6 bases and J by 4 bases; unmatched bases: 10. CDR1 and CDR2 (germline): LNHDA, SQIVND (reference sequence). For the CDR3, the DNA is TGTGCCAGTAGATTCGGACAGGGAATTAGCTATGGCTACACCTTC. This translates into CASRFGQGISYGYTF.

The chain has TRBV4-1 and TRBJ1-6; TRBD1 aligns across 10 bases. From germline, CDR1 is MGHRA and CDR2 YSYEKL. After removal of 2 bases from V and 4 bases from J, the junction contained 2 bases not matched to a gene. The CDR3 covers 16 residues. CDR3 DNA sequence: TGCGCCAGCAGCCAACTGGGACAGGGGTATAATTCACCCCTCCACTTT. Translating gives CASSQLGQGYNSPLHF.

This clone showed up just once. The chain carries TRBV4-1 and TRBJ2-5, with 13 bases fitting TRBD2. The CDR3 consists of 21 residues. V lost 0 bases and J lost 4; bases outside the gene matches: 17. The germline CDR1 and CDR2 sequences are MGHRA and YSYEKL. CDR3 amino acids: CASSQDSSLTSGRWARETQYF. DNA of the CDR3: TGCGCCAGCAGCCAAGATTCCTCTTTGACTAGCGGGAGGTGGGCAAGAGAGACCCAGTACTTC.

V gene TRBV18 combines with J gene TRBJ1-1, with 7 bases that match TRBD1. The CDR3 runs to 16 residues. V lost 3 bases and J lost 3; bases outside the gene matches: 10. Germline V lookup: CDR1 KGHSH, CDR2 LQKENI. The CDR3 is CASSPGSGGKDTEAFF. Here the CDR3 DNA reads TGTGCCAGCTCACCGGGATCAGGGGGGAAGGACACTGAAGCTTTCTTT. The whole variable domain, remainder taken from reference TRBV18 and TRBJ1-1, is NAGVMQNPRHLVRRRGQEARLRCSPMKGHSHVYWYRQLPEEGLKFMVYLQKENIIDESGMPKERFSAEFPKEGPSILRIQQVVRGDSAAYFCASSPGSGGKDTEAFFGQGTRLTVV.

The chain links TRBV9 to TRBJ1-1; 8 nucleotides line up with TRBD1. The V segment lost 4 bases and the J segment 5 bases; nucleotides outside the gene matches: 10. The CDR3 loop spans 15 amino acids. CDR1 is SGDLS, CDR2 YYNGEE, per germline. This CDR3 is CASSPEDRVLTEAFF. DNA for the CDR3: TGTGCCAGCAGCCCCGAGGACAGGGTATTAACTGAAGCTTTCTTT.

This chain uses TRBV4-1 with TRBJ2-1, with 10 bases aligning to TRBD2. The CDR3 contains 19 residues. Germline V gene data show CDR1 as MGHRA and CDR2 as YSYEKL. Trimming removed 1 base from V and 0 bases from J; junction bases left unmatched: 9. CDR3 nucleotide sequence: TGCGCCAGCAGCCAAGGGTTAGCGGGGGGCCCTAGCTCCTACAATGAGCAGTTCTTC. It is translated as CASSQGLAGGPSSYNEQFF.

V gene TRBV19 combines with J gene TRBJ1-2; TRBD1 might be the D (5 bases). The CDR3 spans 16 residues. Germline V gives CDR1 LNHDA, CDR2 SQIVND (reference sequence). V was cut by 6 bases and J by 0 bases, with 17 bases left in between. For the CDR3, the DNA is TGTGCCAGTAGCCTAACTTCGGACACCACTAACTATGGCTACACCTTC. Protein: CASSLTSDTTNYGYTF.

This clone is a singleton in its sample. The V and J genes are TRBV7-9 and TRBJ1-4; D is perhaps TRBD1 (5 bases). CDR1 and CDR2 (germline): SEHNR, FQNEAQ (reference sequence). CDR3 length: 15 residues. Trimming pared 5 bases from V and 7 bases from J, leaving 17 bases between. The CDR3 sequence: CASSPREMLGEKLFF. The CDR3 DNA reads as TGTGCCAGCAGCCCCAGGGAAATGCTAGGTGAAAAACTGTTTTTT.

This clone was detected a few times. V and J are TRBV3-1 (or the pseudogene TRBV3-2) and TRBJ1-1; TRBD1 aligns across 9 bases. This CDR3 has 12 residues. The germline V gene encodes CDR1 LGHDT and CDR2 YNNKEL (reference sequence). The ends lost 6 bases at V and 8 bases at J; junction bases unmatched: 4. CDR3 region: CASRTGGGEAFF. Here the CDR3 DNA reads TGTGCCAGCAGAACAGGGGGCGGGGAAGCTTTCTTT.

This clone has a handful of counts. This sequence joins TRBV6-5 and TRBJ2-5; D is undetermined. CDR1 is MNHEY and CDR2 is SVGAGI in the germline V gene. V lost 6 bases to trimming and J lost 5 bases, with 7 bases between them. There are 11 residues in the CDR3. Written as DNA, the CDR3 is TGTGCCAGCAGGGAGCTCGAGACCCAGTACTTC. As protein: CASRELETQYF.

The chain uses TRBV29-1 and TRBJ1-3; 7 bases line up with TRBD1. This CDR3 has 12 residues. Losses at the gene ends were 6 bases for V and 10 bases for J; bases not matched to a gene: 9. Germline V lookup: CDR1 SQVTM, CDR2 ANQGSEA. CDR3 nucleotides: TGCAGCGTGAGGGACAGCGGTACGACCATATATTTT. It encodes CSVRDSGTTIYF.

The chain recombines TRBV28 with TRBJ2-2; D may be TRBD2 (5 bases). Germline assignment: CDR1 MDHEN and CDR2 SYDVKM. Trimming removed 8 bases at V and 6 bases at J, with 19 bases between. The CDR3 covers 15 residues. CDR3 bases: TGTGCCAGCCTTACCCGGAGGCCCCAGGCCGGGGAGCTGTTTTTT. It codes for CASLTRRPQAGELFF.

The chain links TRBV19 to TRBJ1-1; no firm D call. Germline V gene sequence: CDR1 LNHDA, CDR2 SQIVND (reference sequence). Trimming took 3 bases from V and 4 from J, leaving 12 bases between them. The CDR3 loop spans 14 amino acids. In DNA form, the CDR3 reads TGTGCCAGTAGTATTGGGGTCACAGTCACTGAAGCTTTCTTT. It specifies CASSIGVTVTEAFF.

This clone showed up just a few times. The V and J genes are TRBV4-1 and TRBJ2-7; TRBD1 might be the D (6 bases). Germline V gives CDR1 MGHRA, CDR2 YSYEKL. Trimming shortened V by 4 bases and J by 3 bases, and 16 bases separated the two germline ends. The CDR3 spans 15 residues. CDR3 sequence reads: CASSPFEPGDYEQYF. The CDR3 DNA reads TGCGCCAGCAGCCCTTTTGAGCCAGGGGACTACGAGCAGTACTTC.

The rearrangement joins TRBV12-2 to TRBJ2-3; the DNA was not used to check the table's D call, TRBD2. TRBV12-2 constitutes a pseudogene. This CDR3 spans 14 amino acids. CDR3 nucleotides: TGTGCAAGTTGTCTAGCGGGAGTCGCAGATACGCAGTATTTT. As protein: CASCLAGVADTQYF.